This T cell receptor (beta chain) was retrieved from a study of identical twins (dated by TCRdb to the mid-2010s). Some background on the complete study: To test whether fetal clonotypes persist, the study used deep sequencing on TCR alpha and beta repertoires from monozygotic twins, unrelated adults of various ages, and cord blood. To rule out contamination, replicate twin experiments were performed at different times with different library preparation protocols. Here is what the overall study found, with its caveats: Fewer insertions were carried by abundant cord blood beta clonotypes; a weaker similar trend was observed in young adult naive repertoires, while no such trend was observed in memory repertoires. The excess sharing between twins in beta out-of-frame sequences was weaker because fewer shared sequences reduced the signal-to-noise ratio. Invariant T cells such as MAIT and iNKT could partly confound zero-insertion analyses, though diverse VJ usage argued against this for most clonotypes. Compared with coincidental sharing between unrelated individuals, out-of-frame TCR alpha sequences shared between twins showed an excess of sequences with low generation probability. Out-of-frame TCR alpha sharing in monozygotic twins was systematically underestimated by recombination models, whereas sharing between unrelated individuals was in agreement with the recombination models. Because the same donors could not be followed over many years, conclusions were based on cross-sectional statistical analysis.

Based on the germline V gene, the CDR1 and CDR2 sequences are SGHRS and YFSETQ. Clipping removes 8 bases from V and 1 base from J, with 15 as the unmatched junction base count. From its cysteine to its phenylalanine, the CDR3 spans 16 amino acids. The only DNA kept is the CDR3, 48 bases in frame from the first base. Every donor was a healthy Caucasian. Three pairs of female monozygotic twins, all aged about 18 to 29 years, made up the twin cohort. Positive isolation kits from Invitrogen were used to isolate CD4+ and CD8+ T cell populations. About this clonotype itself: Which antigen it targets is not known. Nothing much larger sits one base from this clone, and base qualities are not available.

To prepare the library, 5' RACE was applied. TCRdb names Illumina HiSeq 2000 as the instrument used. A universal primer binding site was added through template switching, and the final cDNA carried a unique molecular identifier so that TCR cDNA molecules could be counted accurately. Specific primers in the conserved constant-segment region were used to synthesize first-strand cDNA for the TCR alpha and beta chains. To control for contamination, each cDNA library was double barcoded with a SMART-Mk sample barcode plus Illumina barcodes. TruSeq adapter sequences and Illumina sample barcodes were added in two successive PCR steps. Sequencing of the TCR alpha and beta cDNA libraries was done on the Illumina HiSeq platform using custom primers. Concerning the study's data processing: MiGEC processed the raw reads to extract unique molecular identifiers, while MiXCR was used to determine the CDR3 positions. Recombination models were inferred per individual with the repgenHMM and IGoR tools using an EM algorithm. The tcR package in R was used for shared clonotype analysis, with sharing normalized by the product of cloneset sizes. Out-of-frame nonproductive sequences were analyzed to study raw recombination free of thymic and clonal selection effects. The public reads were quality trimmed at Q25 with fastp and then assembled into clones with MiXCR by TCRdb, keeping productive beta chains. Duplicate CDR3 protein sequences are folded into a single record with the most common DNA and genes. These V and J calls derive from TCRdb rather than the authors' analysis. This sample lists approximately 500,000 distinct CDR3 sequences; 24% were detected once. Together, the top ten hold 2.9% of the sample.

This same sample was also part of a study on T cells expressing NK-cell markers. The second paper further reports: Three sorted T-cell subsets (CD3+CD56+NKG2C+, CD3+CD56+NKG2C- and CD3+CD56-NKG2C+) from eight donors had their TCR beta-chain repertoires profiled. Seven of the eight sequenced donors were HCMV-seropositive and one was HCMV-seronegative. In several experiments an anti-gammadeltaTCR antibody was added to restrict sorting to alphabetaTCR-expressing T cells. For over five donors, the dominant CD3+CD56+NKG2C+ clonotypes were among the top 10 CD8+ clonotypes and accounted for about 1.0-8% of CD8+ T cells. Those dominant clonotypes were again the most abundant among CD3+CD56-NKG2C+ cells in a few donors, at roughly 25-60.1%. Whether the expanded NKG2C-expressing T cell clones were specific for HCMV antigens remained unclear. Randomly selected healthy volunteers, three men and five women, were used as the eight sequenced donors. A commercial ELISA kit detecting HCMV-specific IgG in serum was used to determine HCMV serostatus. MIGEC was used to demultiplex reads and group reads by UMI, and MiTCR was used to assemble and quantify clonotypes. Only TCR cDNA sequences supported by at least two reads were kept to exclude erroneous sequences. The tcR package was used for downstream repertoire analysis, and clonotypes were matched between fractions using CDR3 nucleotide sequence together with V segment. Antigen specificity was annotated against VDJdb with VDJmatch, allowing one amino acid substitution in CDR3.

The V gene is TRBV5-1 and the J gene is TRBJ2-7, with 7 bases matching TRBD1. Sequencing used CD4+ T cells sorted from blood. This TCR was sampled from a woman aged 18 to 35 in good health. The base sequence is TGCGCCAGGGCGGCGCCAAACAGGGGCCCATCCTACGAGCAGTACTTC. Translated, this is CARAAPNRGPSYEQYF.